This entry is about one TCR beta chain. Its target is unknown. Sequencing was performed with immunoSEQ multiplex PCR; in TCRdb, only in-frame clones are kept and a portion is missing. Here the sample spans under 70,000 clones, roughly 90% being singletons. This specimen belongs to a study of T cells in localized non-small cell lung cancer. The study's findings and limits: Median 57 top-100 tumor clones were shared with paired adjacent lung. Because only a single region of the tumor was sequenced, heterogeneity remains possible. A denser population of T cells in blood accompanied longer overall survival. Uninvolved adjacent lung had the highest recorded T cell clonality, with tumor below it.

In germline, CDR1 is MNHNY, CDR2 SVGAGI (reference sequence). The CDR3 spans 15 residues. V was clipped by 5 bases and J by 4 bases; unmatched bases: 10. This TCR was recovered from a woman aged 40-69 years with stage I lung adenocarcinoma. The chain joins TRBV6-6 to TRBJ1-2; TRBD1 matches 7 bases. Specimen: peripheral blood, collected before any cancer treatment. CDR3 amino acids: CASSPTTGTVYGYTF. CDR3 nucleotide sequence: TGTGCCAGCAGTCCTACGACCGGGACAGTCTATGGCTACACCTTC.